This paragraph covers one T cell receptor (beta chain) sequence. Its target is not known. In the PCR, 60 Vbeta and 13 Jbeta primers were used. Assay used: immunoSEQ multiplex PCR; TCRdb lists only in-frame clones, some missing. The table lists about 300,000 clones, 80% to 90% of them singletons. The data belong to a study of cytomegalovirus exposure and HLA in healthy donors. Germline lookup yields CDR1 SQVTM and CDR2 ANQGSEA. V was clipped by 4 bases and J by 4 bases, with 4 bases between them. The CDR3 runs to 10 residues. Study findings and constraints: A few chains linked to CMV were shown in vitro to be specific for CMV antigens.

The TCR was taken from a man in his forties or fifties in good health and CMV-seropositive. The sequenced sample was PBMCs. The chain uses TRBV29-1 and TRBJ1-1; D remains ambiguous. The CDR3 nucleotides are TGCAGCGTTGGCAGCACTGAAGCTTTCTTT. Translating gives CSVGSTEAFF.